A selection of T cell receptor beta chains follows, all from one sample in a study of shared clonotypes between healthy human individuals. Only in-frame clones appear in the TCRdb table, and some are missing; sequencing was by immunoSEQ multiplex PCR. The profile shows roughly 450,000 clones, 79% of them singletons. Material: PBMCs. The receptors were gathered from a woman in her thirties or forties in good health. Some clones in this sample may be carry-over from other donors' samples. Both conserved end residues are part of each CDR3. Each record gives: D gene, J gene, CDR3 length, V gene, clone size, CDR3 protein, CDR3 DNA. The D gene is left open where the match is weak. Only part of the rows carry a size: once, few, many, or a class if the clone is expanded.

TRBD2,TRBJ2-1,14,TRBV4-1,.,CASSQEVAGNEQFF,TGCGCCAGCAGCCAAGAGGTAGCGGGCAATGAGCAGTTCTTC
TRBD1,TRBJ2-7,13,TRBV6-6,.,CASFGQGASEQYF,TGTGCCAGCTTCGGGCAGGGGGCGTCCGAGCAGTACTTC
.,TRBJ1-1,12,TRBV11-3,.,CASSSQSDEAFF,TGTGCCAGCAGCTCACAATCAGATGAAGCTTTCTTT
TRBD2,TRBJ2-1,12,TRBV28,.,CASSLAGDEQFF,TGTGCCAGCAGTTTAGCGGGGGATGAGCAGTTCTTC
.,TRBJ1-2,13,TRBV4-1,.,CASSTRLNYGYTF,TGCGCCAGCAGTACACGGCTTAACTATGGCTACACCTTC
.,TRBJ2-7,12,TRBV6-1,.,CASSEAIWEQYF,TGTGCCAGCAGTGAAGCTATTTGGGAGCAGTACTTC
TRBD2,TRBJ2-1,19,TRBV18,.,CASSPRLAGGPGSYNEQFF,TGTGCCAGCTCACCACGATTAGCGGGAGGGCCTGGCTCCTACAATGAGCAGTTCTTC
TRBD2,TRBJ2-1,15,TRBV28,once,CATLRSSGSFNEQFF,TGTGCCACCTTGAGGTCTAGCGGGAGTTTCAATGAGCAGTTCTTC
.,TRBJ1-4,14,TRBV4-3,.,CASSLSRLSEKLFF,TGCGCCAGCAGCCTCTCGAGGCTCAGTGAAAAACTGTTTTTT
TRBD1,TRBJ2-5,15,TRBV28,.,CASSPRGGMVKTQYF,TGTGCCAGCAGTCCCCGAGGGGGCATGGTAAAGACCCAGTACTTC
TRBD1,TRBJ1-1,14,TRBV19,few,CARITGTVHTEAFF,TGTGCCAGGATAACCGGGACAGTACACACTGAAGCTTTCTTT
.,TRBJ2-1,13,TRBV7-9,.,CASSKTRYNEQFF,TGTGCCAGCAGCAAGACTAGGTACAATGAGCAGTTCTTC
TRBD1,TRBJ2-3,13,TRBV6-1,.,CASRTGYTDTQYF,TGTGCCAGCAGGACAGGGTACACAGATACGCAGTATTTT
.,TRBJ1-5,16,TRBV28,few,CASSLVGSLSNQPQHF,TGTGCCAGCAGTTTAGTAGGGTCCCTTAGCAATCAGCCCCAGCATTTT
TRBD1,TRBJ1-1,14,TRBV5-5,once,CASSRGTGGAEAFF,TGTGCCAGCAGCAGGGGGACAGGGGGCGCTGAAGCTTTCTTT
TRBD1,TRBJ2-7,14,TRBV5-8,.,CASMWTGTLSEQYF,TGTGCCAGCATGTGGACAGGGACACTAAGCGAGCAGTACTTC
.,TRBJ1-1,15,TRBV19,.,CASREQGKMNTEAFF,TGTGCCAGTAGGGAACAGGGAAAAATGAACACTGAAGCTTTCTTT
.,TRBJ2-1,17,TRBV10-3,.,CAIRARTQGGAYNEQFF,TGTGCCATCCGCGCCCGAACACAGGGAGGGGCCTACAATGAGCAGTTCTTC
TRBD1,TRBJ1-5,15,TRBV6-1,few,CASSVQTGSNQPQHF,TGTGCCAGCAGTGTACAGACAGGGTCCAATCAGCCCCAGCATTTT
.,TRBJ2-5,16,TRBV5-4,.,CASSRSPTDLEETQYF,TGTGCCAGCAGCCGAAGTCCCACAGACCTCGAAGAGACCCAGTACTTC
.,TRBJ1-5,16,TRBV21-1,.,CASSKEGRGKDQPQHF,TGTGCCAGCAGCAAAGAGGGGAGGGGCAAGGATCAGCCCCAGCATTTT
.,TRBJ2-1,13,TRBV27,.,CASSLGTLNEQFF,TGTGCCAGCAGTTTAGGGACCCTAAATGAGCAGTTCTTC
.,TRBJ2-1,15,TRBV28,.,CASSALGTLGHEQFF,TGTGCCAGCAGCGCCTTAGGGACACTAGGCCATGAGCAGTTCTTC
TRBD2,TRBJ2-7,15,TRBV5-1,.,CASSLSPGGTYEQYF,TGCGCCAGCAGCTTGTCTCCGGGAGGAACCTACGAGCAGTACTTC
.,TRBJ2-3,15,TRBV11-2,.,CASSLLVAAPDTQYF,TGTGCCAGCAGCCTACTAGTAGCCGCTCCAGATACGCAGTATTTT
.,TRBJ1-1,15,TRBV7-9,.,CASSARGGVGTEAFF,TGTGCCAGCAGCGCACGAGGTGGGGTTGGCACTGAAGCTTTCTTT
.,TRBJ1-2,14,TRBV28,.,CASRKGTANYGYTF,TGTGCCAGCAGAAAAGGGACCGCTAACTATGGCTACACCTTC
.,TRBJ2-7,16,TRBV6-5,.,CASSYPGRQGRLEQYF,TGTGCCAGCAGTTACCCGGGGAGGCAGGGTCGGCTCGAGCAGTACTTC
.,TRBJ2-1,15,TRBV7-8,.,CASSLEARAYNEQFF,TGTGCCAGCAGCCTGGAGGCCAGAGCCTACAATGAGCAGTTCTTC
.,TRBJ2-2,17,TRBV28,.,CASSFRWGHGGTGELFF,TGTGCCAGCAGTTTTCGGTGGGGGCATGGTGGCACCGGGGAGCTGTTTTTT
.,TRBJ2-2,16,TRBV19,.,CASSKGGTSNTGELFF,TGTGCCAGTAGTAAGGGCGGGACCTCGAACACCGGGGAGCTGTTTTTT
.,TRBJ1-2,16,TRBV19,.,CASSIDRPSLHYGYTF,TGTGCCAGTAGTATAGATCGACCGTCCCTCCACTATGGCTACACCTTC
TRBD2,TRBJ2-3,15,TRBV5-6,.,CASSSGLAGTDTQYF,TGTGCCAGCAGCTCCGGACTAGCGGGCACAGATACGCAGTATTTT
.,TRBJ1-2,15,TRBV11-2,.,CASSLVPGDRYGYTF,TGTGCCAGCAGCTTAGTTCCGGGGGACCGGTATGGCTACACCTTC
.,TRBJ2-7,13,TRBV18,.,CASSPRGAYEQYF,TGTGCCAGCTCACCAAGGGGGGCCTACGAGCAGTACTTC
.,TRBJ2-2,16,TRBV25-1,.,CASSLPGVRGTGELFF,TGTGCCAGCAGTCTACCGGGAGTGAGGGGGACCGGGGAGCTGTTTTTT
.,TRBJ2-5,16,TRBV25-1,.,CASSESAGTSQETQYF,TGTGCCAGCAGTGAATCCGCCGGGACATCACAAGAGACCCAGTACTTC
.,TRBJ2-7,11,TRBV28,.,CASSFSEKQYF,TGTGCCAGCAGTTTCTCAGAGAAGCAGTACTTC
.,TRBJ1-1,16,TRBV25-1,.,CASSDLWVKGYTEAFF,TGTGCCAGCAGTGATCTCTGGGTGAAGGGGTACACTGAAGCTTTCTTT
TRBD1,TRBJ1-2,15,TRBV5-4,once,CASSLAGGDSHGYTF,TGTGCCAGCAGCTTGGCTGGGGGGGACAGTCATGGCTACACCTTC
.,TRBJ1-1,15,TRBV4-1,.,CASSPSATVNTEAFF,TGCGCCAGCAGCCCATCTGCTACGGTGAACACTGAAGCTTTCTTT
TRBD2,TRBJ2-3,15,TRBV28,.,CASSFGLAGTDTQYF,TGTGCCAGCAGTTTCGGGCTAGCGGGCACAGATACGCAGTATTTT
.,TRBJ2-1,13,TRBV19,.,CASSIGRVDEQFF,TGTGCCAGTAGTATAGGAAGAGTCGATGAGCAGTTCTTC
TRBD2,TRBJ2-4,14,TRBV29-1,.,CSVPSGSSKNIQYF,TGCAGCGTTCCCAGCGGGAGTTCTAAAAACATTCAGTACTTC
.,TRBJ2-4,14,TRBV7-2,.,CASSLGDRKNIQYF,TGTGCCAGCAGCTTAGGCGACAGAAAAAACATTCAGTACTTC
.,TRBJ2-2,16,TRBV10-3,.,CAISRGTDGTTGELFF,TGTGCCATCAGCCGGGGGACAGACGGAACCACCGGGGAGCTGTTTTTT
.,TRBJ1-2,13,TRBV5-6,many,CASSLVTAMGYTF,TGTGCCAGCAGCTTGGTAACGGCCATGGGCTACACCTTC
.,TRBJ2-2,14,TRBV2,.,CASSEVPDTGELFF,TGTGCCAGCAGTGAGGTGCCGGACACCGGGGAGCTGTTTTTT
.,TRBJ2-5,14,TRBV5-1,.,CASSLNRLGETQYF,TGCGCCAGCAGCTTGAACAGGCTGGGAGAGACCCAGTACTTC
.,TRBJ2-3,12,TRBV11-1,.,CASSRGPDTQYF,TGTGCCAGCAGCCGTGGGCCAGATACGCAGTATTTT
.,TRBJ2-7,12,TRBV10-3,.,CAISGGQSEQYF,TGTGCCATCAGTGGGGGCCAGAGCGAGCAGTACTTC
TRBD2,TRBJ2-1,13,TRBV30,.,CAWSSGSGGEQFF,TGTGCCTGGAGTTCTGGGTCGGGGGGTGAGCAGTTCTTC